This T cell receptor (beta chain) is drawn from a study of T cells after yellow fever vaccination. The 5'RACE template-switching step produced TCR cDNA and added a universal primer site and UMIs. Using its own MiXCR run on the 5' RACE reads, TCRdb lists one record per CDR3 protein. Found here are just under 600,000 distinct CDR3 sequences, approximately 12% of them singletons; the top ten hold around 15%. This clonotype was observed a handful of times. This sample comprised PBMCs, obtained on the day of the yellow fever booster vaccination. The receptor comes from a man in his thirties or forties who received the YFV17D yellow fever vaccine.

CDR3 coding DNA: TGTGCCAGCAGCGGCGGGGTGGTTCCCTACGAGCAGTACTTC. Translating gives CASSGGVVPYEQYF. The chain couples TRBV9 to TRBJ2-7; maybe TRBD2 (6 bases). Germline CDR1 and CDR2: SGDLS and YYNGEE. V was clipped by 3 bases and J by 2 bases, with 12 bases between them. The CDR3 covers 14 residues.